One T cell receptor beta chain is described in this entry. This may come from a read error, since a much larger clone is one base off. CDR3 length: 11 amino acids. Trimming stripped 7 bases from V and 1 base from J, with 4 bases between. TCRdb fed the RT-PCR reads into MiXCR, producing one record per CDR3 protein. The top ten hold roughly 3.9% of the sample, which has approximately 720,000 distinct CDR3 sequences, 12% to 15% seen once. The V call is TRBV12-3 or TRBV12-4, the J call TRBJ1-1; D is undetermined. The sequenced material came from memory CD4+ T cells from blood. The sequence came from a female donor in good health, serving as a healthy control. The CDR3 coding sequence is TGTGCCAGCATGAGGAACACTGAAGCTTTCTTT. As protein: CASMRNTEAFF.